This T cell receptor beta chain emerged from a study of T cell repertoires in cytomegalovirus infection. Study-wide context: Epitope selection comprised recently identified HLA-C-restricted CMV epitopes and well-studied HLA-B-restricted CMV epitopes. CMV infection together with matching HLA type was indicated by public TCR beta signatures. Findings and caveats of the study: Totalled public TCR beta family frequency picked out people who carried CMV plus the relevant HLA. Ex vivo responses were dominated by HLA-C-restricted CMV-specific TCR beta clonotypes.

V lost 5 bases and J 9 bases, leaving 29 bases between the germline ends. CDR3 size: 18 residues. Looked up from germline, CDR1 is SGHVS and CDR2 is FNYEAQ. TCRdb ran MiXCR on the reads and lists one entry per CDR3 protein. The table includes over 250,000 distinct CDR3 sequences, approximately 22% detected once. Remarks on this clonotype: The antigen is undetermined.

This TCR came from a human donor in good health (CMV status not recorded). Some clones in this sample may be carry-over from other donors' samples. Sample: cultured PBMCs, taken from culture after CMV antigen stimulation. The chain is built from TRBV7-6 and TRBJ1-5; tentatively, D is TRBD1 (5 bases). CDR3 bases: TGTGCCAGCAGCCCAAATCAACCGGGACTGGCATGGGATTGGCCCCAGCATTTT. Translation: CASSPNQPGLAWDWPQHF.